This TCR beta chain was observed in a study of blood T cells in healthy people across ages. This clonotype was counted at least ten times. The authors ran a second PCR of about 6 to 12 cycles using a sample-barcoded 5' primer and a J-beta primer mix. MiXCR, applied by TCRdb to the 5' RACE reads, yields one record per CDR3 protein. The table has around 870,000 distinct CDR3 sequences, 29% seen once. V dropped 4 bases and J dropped 7; count of bases not matched to a gene: 9. Germline CDR1 reads MGHDK; CDR2 reads SYGVNS. The CDR3 covers 14 residues. Sequencing used blood. This chain joins TRBV25-1 and TRBJ1-2, with 7 positions matching TRBD1. The receptor was derived from a woman at least 80 years old in good health. CDR3 in DNA: TGTGCCAGCAGTGGACAGGGAAGGTCGGGTGGCTACACCTTC. As protein: CASSGQGRSGGYTF.